Shown below are 14 T cell receptor beta chains from a single sample sequenced in a study of T cell repertoires in cytomegalovirus infection. MiXCR, applied by TCRdb to the reads, yields one record per CDR3 protein. The table lists approximately 250,000 distinct CDR3 sequences, roughly 9.1% of them singletons. Specimen: PBMCs. Every receptor here comes from a human donor in good health (CMV status not recorded). Some clones in this sample may be carry-over from other donors' samples.

There are many counts of this clonotype. The chain carries TRBV4-3 and TRBJ2-5; TRBD1 matches at 7 bases. V trimming: 0 bases; J trimming: 4 bases; junction bases outside the gene matches: 11. Germline CDR1 is LGHNA and CDR2 is YSLEER. This CDR3 is built from 17 residues. CDR3 DNA sequence: TGCGCCAGCAGCCAAGATACCGGGACAGCGACCCCAGAGACCCAGTACTTC. Amino acid sequence: CASSQDTGTATPETQYF.

This clonotype was counted many times. The rearrangement links TRBV19 to TRBJ1-2; 7 bases agree with TRBD1. Germline V gives CDR1 LNHDA, CDR2 SQIVND (reference sequence). The ends lost 4 bases at V and 0 bases at J; junction bases unmatched: 5. This CDR3 has 15 residues. The CDR3 region is CASSTGDSSNYGYTF. CDR3 DNA: TGTGCCAGTAGTACCGGGGACAGTTCTAACTATGGCTACACCTTC.

In its sample, this clonotype was seen many times. V gene TRBV6-5 combines with J gene TRBJ2-7, with unresolved D. Germline CDR1 MNHEY, CDR2 SVGAGI. The V gene lost 6 bases and the J gene lost 5 bases, with 14 bases spanning the gap. The CDR3 length is 13 residues. The CDR3 loop is CASRLWKDDEQYF. The CDR3 DNA follows: TGTGCCAGCAGACTTTGGAAGGATGACGAGCAGTACTTC.

The sample holds a few counts of this clonotype. This chain joins TRBV28 and TRBJ1-2; TRBD1 might be the D (5 bases). V was cut by 4 bases and J by 4 bases, with 13 bases left in between. The CDR3 length is 14 residues. Germline V lookup: CDR1 MDHEN, CDR2 SYDVKM. CDR3 region: CASSSGQAPYGYTF. CDR3 nucleotides: TGTGCCAGCAGTTCAGGGCAGGCCCCCTATGGCTACACCTTC.

This clonotype has more than one count but fewer than ten. The chain combines TRBV7-2 with TRBJ1-2; 11 nucleotides align to TRBD1. Unmatched junction bases numbered 21, after V lost 0 bases and J lost 3 bases. Germline lookup yields CDR1 SGHTA and CDR2 FQGNSA. The CDR3 sequence is 22 residues long. The CDR3: CASSLAIPSGQGASFLHYGYTF. The CDR3 DNA reads TGTGCCAGCAGCTTAGCGATACCCTCCGGACAGGGGGCGTCGTTCCTTCACTATGGCTACACCTTC.

The sample holds many counts of this clonotype. J is TRBJ2-3 and V is TRBV7-2; 7 bases are shared with TRBD1. With 5 bases clipped from V and 4 bases from J, the junction kept 6 bases outside the gene matches. CDR1 and CDR2 (germline): SGHTA, FQGNSA. The CDR3 is 14 amino acids. The CDR3 DNA is TGTGCCAGCAGCACCCACAGGGGATCAGATACGCAGTATTTT. Translation gives CASSTHRGSDTQYF.

The chain links TRBV15 to TRBJ1-1; D unclear. Germline values: CDR1 LNHNV, CDR2 YYDKDF (reference sequence). The CDR3 loop spans 14 amino acids. Trimming left V 0 bases short and J 1 base short, with 6 bases between. The CDR3 loop is CATSREVANTEAFF. The CDR3 DNA reads as TGTGCCACCAGCAGAGAAGTCGCGAACACTGAAGCTTTCTTT.

This clonotype was detected only a few times. The J gene is TRBJ2-1, the V gene TRBV14; D perhaps matches TRBD2 (5 bases). Germline CDR1 is SGHDN and CDR2 is FVKESK. The CDR3 contains 15 residues. V lost 2 bases to trimming and J lost 4 bases, with 12 bases between them. CDR3 coding DNA: TGTGCCAGCAGCCAATTGGAGCGGCGGTACAATGAGCAGTTCTTC. This gives the protein CASSQLERRYNEQFF.

This clonotype was counted ten times or more. The chain uses TRBV7-2 and TRBJ2-7; 9 bases map to TRBD1. This CDR3 contains 16 residues. V was pared by 0 bases and J by 3 bases, with 6 bases of the junction left unmatched. Germline CDR1 is SGHTA and CDR2 is FQGNSA. CDR3 sequence reads: CASSLASGTGIYEQYF. The CDR3 DNA reads as TGTGCCAGCAGCTTAGCTTCCGGGACAGGGATCTACGAGCAGTACTTC.

The rearrangement links TRBV6-1 to TRBJ1-1, with TRBD1 identical over 12 bases. Germline loops: CDR1 MNHNS, CDR2 SASEGT. The CDR3 loop spans 15 amino acids. Trimming at V came to 5 bases and at J to 8 bases, leaving 9 bases not matched to a gene. DNA of the CDR3: TGTGCCAGCAGTCCCGGGACAGGGGGCGGTTTGGAAGCTTTCTTT. This codes for CASSPGTGGGLEAFF.

This clonotype was counted a few times. The V call is TRBV20-1, the J call TRBJ2-7; D gene ambiguous. The CDR3 covers 14 residues. V was cut by 6 bases and J by 4 bases, with 19 bases left in between. Germline CDR1 is DFQATT and CDR2 is SNEGSKA (reference sequence). The CDR3 region has the DNA TGCAGTGCCCCCTTGGCGACTTCTCCATACGAGCAGTACTTC. This encodes CSAPLATSPYEQYF.

V and J are TRBV19 and TRBJ2-1, with D possibly matching TRBD2 (6 bases). Germline V gene lookup returns CDR1 LNHDA and CDR2 SQIVND (reference sequence). V dropped 5 bases and J dropped 5 bases, with 19 bases sitting between them. CDR3 length: 16 residues. The CDR3 DNA reads as TGTGCCAGTAGTCAACGACTAGGTTTTAGGGACAATGAGCAGTTCTTC. Protein: CASSQRLGFRDNEQFF.

This clonotype has a count of ten or more. V and J are TRBV28 and TRBJ1-2; D is unclear. Per germline, CDR1 MDHEN and CDR2 SYDVKM. V was pared by 5 bases and J by 8 bases, with 21 bases between. This CDR3 comprises 15 residues. CDR3 in amino acids: CASSRANDGRGGYTF. The CDR3 nucleotides are TGTGCCAGCAGTCGAGCAAACGACGGCCGAGGAGGCTACACCTTC.

The V gene is TRBV25-1, the J gene TRBJ1-6, with D unresolved. Germline lookup yields CDR1 MGHDK and CDR2 SYGVNS. The V end was cut by 3 bases, the J end by 7 bases, with 10 bases between. The CDR3 is 14 residues long. Here the CDR3 reads CASSEDFKNSPLHF. In DNA, the CDR3 is TGTGCCAGCAGTGAGGACTTCAAGAATTCACCCCTCCACTTT.